Following are 8 T cell receptor beta chains from one sample sequenced in a study of shared clonotypes between healthy human individuals. Naive-designated CD8 cells lacked CD45RO, were positively enriched for CCR7, and omitted terminally differentiated effector memory CD45RA+ cells. Some clones are missing from TCRdb's copy, which holds only in-frame ones; the method was immunoSEQ multiplex PCR. The sample carries more than 2 million clones, about 93% recorded once. Sequences were obtained from naive CD8+ T cells from PBMCs. The source is a man aged 18-30 years in good health. Some clones in this sample may be carry-over from other donors' samples.

The rearrangement links TRBV2 to TRBJ2-1; 10 bases map to TRBD2. CDR3 size: 16 residues. The trim removed 4 bases at V and 4 bases at J, leaving 7 bases unmatched. Germline V gene lookup returns CDR1 SNHLY and CDR2 FYNNEI. The CDR3 sequence: CASSVEREGRYNEQFF. Written as DNA, the CDR3 is TGTGCCAGCAGTGTCGAGCGGGAGGGCCGGTACAATGAGCAGTTCTTC.

V is TRBV5-6 and J is TRBJ2-1; 11 bases are shared with TRBD1. CDR3 size: 16 residues. CDR1 and CDR2 (germline): SGHDT, YYEEEE. Germline trimming cut 3 bases from V and 10 bases from J; bases unmatched to any gene: 12. CDR3: CASSYALRDRGGEQFF. CDR3 sequence (DNA): TGTGCCAGCAGCTACGCACTCCGGGACAGGGGGGGCGAGCAGTTCTTC.

V usage is TRBV19 and J usage is TRBJ2-1; 8 bases map to TRBD2. CDR1 is LNHDA, CDR2 SQIVND, per germline (reference sequence). The CDR3 is 15 amino acids. V trimming: 2 bases; J trimming: 8 bases; junction bases outside the gene matches: 8. CDR3 region: CASSISQRGRDEQFF. The CDR3, as DNA: TGTGCCAGTAGTATAAGTCAGCGGGGGAGGGATGAGCAGTTCTTC. Full variable domain (outside the CDR3, taken from reference TRBV19 and TRBJ2-1): DGGITQSPKYLFRKEGQNVTLSCEQNLNHDAMYWYRQDPGQGLRLIYYSQIVNDFQKGDIAEGYSVSREKKESFPLTVTSAQKNPTAFYLCASSISQRGRDEQFFGPGTRLTVL.

The rearrangement uses TRBV4-3 and TRBJ1-5; perhaps TRBD1 as D (6 bases). Germline CDR1 and CDR2: LGHNA and YSLEER. The length of the CDR3 is 15 residues. The V end was cut by 0 bases, the J end by 7 bases, with 13 bases between. In DNA form, the CDR3 reads TGCGCCAGCAGCCAAGATTTCGGGGGCGCCCAGCCCCAGCATTTT. It yields the protein CASSQDFGGAQPQHF.

This clone came up once. J is TRBJ2-7 and V is TRBV6-6; D perhaps matches TRBD1 (5 bases). V was trimmed by 5 bases and J by 2 bases, leaving 13 bases between them. The germline V gene has CDR1 MNHNY and CDR2 SVGAGI (reference sequence). The CDR3 is 14 residues long. The CDR3 loop is CASSKGNYPYEQYF. CDR3 nucleotide sequence: TGTGCCAGCAGTAAGGGGAATTACCCCTACGAGCAGTACTTC.

The gene calls are TRBV7-8 and TRBJ2-1; a weak D match, TRBD2 (6 bases). This CDR3 contains 18 residues. The V and J ends lost 3 bases and 1 base respectively, with 19 bases between them. Germline CDR1 is SGHVS and CDR2 is FQNEAQ. DNA for the CDR3: TGTGCCAGCAGCTTTTACGGGGTAGCGGCTAGTTCCTACAATGAGCAGTTCTTC. This translates into CASSFYGVAASSYNEQFF.

This chain joins TRBV28 and TRBJ1-2; D gene unclear. With 2 bases removed from V and 2 bases from J, the gap between germline ends came to 6 bases. Per germline, CDR1 MDHEN and CDR2 SYDVKM. There are 13 residues in the CDR3. The CDR3 loop reads CASSLTQNYGYTF. The DNA for the CDR3 is TGTGCCAGCAGTTTAACCCAGAACTATGGCTACACCTTC.

V gene TRBV28 combines with J gene TRBJ2-1; 10 bases are shared with TRBD2. J was trimmed by 4 bases and V by 3 bases; bases with no gene match: 9. The CDR3 sequence is 17 residues long. Germline CDR1 and CDR2: MDHEN and SYDVKM. The CDR3 DNA sequence: TGTGCCAGCAGTTTCCCCTCCCGGACTAGCGGATACAATGAGCAGTTCTTC. Residues: CASSFPSRTSGYNEQFF.